What follows are 24 T cell receptor beta chains derived from one specimen sequenced in a study of blood T cell repertoires in COVID-19. Clones were read by immunoSEQ multiplex PCR, and TCRdb kept only the in-frame ones, dropping some. The sample lists roughly 100,000 clones, approximately 84% seen once, with 9.9% in the top ten. Sequencing was performed on peripheral blood. Receptor source: a man aged 35 to 55 with active or convalescent COVID-19.

This chain connects TRBV6-2 or TRBV6-3 to TRBJ2-7, with 10 positions matching TRBD2. V lost 0 bases, J lost 0 bases, and 11 bases stayed unmatched. Germline loops: CDR1 MNHEY, CDR2 SVGEGT. The CDR3 has 19 amino acids. CDR3 DNA: TGTGCCAGCAGTTACTCGATGGGTAGCGGGGGGCCCCGCTCCTACGAGCAGTACTTC. It codes for CASSYSMGSGGPRSYEQYF.

The V gene is TRBV2, the J gene TRBJ2-5, with 7 bases matching TRBD2. This CDR3 spans 14 amino acids. The V gene end was trimmed by 7 bases and the J gene end by 3 bases; junction bases not matched to a gene: 8. Germline-derived CDR1 and CDR2 are SNHLY and FYNNEI. The CDR3 spells CASIWDYMKETQYF. For the CDR3, the DNA is TGTGCCAGCATTTGGGACTACATGAAAGAGACCCAGTACTTC.

The chain employs TRBV27 and TRBJ1-2, with D maybe TRBD1 (6 bases). Per the germline V gene, CDR1 is MNHEY and CDR2 is SMNVEV (reference sequence). The ends were cut back, 4 bases at V and 8 bases at J, with 20 bases in the middle. The CDR3 length is 15 residues. CDR3 in DNA: TGTGCCAGCAGTTCTGCAGCGCGACAGGTTTTGGGCTACACCTTC. The encoded protein is CASSSAARQVLGYTF.

This clone was seen once. The chain has TRBV30 and TRBJ2-6; 9 bases agree with TRBD1. V gave up 0 bases and J gave up 0 bases; unmatched junction bases: 3. The CDR3 covers 17 residues. Germline CDR1 reads GTSNPN; CDR2 reads SVGIG (reference sequence). CDR3 coding DNA: TGTGCCTGGAGTGTCCGGACAGGGGCCTCTGGGGCCAACGTCCTGACTTTC. Amino acid sequence: CAWSVRTGASGANVLTF.

The CDR3 nucleotides read TGTGCCAGCAGCCGCCCCCCCCTGGCGGGGGCCGTGATTGAGCAGTTCTTC. Translated: CASSRPPLAGAVIEQFF. This chain joins TRBV6-2 or TRBV6-3 and TRBJ2-1; TRBD2 might be the D (7 bases). Trimming removed 6 bases from V and 9 bases from J, with 27 bases in between. Germline-derived CDR1 and CDR2 are MNHEY and SVGEGT. This CDR3 is built from 17 residues.

The chain links TRBV29-1 to TRBJ2-5; 12 nucleotides line up with TRBD2. Germline-derived CDR1 and CDR2 are SQVTM and ANQGSEA. This CDR3 is built from 15 residues. The trim removed 5 bases at V and 3 bases at J, leaving 7 bases unmatched. The CDR3 here is CSVITSGGTKETQYF. The CDR3 DNA reads TGCAGCGTTATTACTAGCGGGGGGACCAAAGAGACCCAGTACTTC.

This chain links TRBV7-2 with TRBJ2-1; TRBD2 aligns across 11 bases. The CDR3 length is 15 residues. Trimming removed 5 bases from V and 3 bases from J; junction bases left unmatched: 3. Germline V lookup: CDR1 SGHTA, CDR2 FQGNSA. DNA of the CDR3: TGTGCCAGCAGCCCCGGACTAGCGGGCTACAATGAGCAGTTCTTC. It codes for CASSPGLAGYNEQFF.

The genes are TRBV5-1 and TRBJ1-1; the match to TRBD1 covers 8 bases. CDR1 and CDR2 from the germline V gene are SGHRS and YFSETQ. The CDR3 sequence is 16 residues long. The V gene end was trimmed by 7 bases and the J gene end by 0 bases; junction bases not matched to a gene: 11. CDR3 in DNA: TGCGCCAGCGCACAAAGGACAGGGTTTTTGAACACTGAAGCTTTCTTT. Translating it yields CASAQRTGFLNTEAFF.

The J gene is TRBJ2-3, the V gene TRBV10-3; 10 positions agree with TRBD2. Germline CDR1 reads ENHRY; CDR2 reads SYGVKD. This CDR3 comprises 17 residues. The trim removed 2 bases at V and 2 bases at J, leaving 7 bases unmatched. Written as DNA, the CDR3 is TGTGCCATCAGTGAGAACCTAGCGGGGGACCACACAGATACGCAGTATTTT. Residues: CAISENLAGDHTDTQYF.

This chain connects TRBV30 to TRBJ2-7; the match to TRBD1 covers 7 bases. Germline V gene sequence: CDR1 GTSNPN, CDR2 SVGIG (reference sequence). The J segment lost 1 base and the V segment lost 3 bases, leaving 9 bases of the junction unmatched. This CDR3 contains 15 residues. The CDR3 DNA is TGTGCCTGGAGCATAGGACAGGCCCTATCCTACGAGCAGTACTTC. The encoded protein is CAWSIGQALSYEQYF.

The CDR3 DNA reads as TGTGCCAGCAGCCCCCACGGGTTGGGACTAGCTCCGGAGACCCAGTACTTC. As protein: CASSPHGLGLAPETQYF. V usage is TRBV7-3 and J usage is TRBJ2-5, with TRBD2 matching 9 bases. Germline V lookup: CDR1 SGHTA, CDR2 FQGTGA. This CDR3 contains 17 residues. Germline trimming cut 5 bases from V and 5 bases from J; bases unmatched to any gene: 15.

The chain combines TRBV19 with TRBJ2-3; D is ambiguous. This CDR3 spans 17 amino acids. The germline V and J ends were trimmed by 0 bases and 0 bases, with 13 bases remaining between them. Germline loops: CDR1 LNHDA, CDR2 SQIVND (reference sequence). The CDR3 region is CASSIDIRIPSTDTQYF. The CDR3 nucleotides are TGTGCCAGTAGTATAGACATCAGAATACCTAGCACAGATACGCAGTATTTT. Together with reference TRBV19 and TRBJ2-3, the CDR3 gives the full variable domain: DGGITQSPKYLFRKEGQNVTLSCEQNLNHDAMYWYRQDPGQGLRLIYYSQIVNDFQKGDIAEGYSVSREKKESFPLTVTSAQKNPTAFYLCASSIDIRIPSTDTQYFGPGTRLTVL.

This clone occurred a few times. The chain couples TRBV3-1 (or the pseudogene TRBV3-2) to TRBJ1-5; D is uncertain. The CDR3 length is 14 residues. Germline assignment: CDR1 LGHDT and CDR2 YNNKEL (reference sequence). Trimming stripped 1 base from V and 7 bases from J, with 11 bases between. CDR3: CASSQGGPWQPQHF. DNA for the CDR3: TGTGCCAGCAGCCAAGGAGGGCCGTGGCAGCCCCAGCATTTT.

The DNA of the CDR3 is TGTGCCAGCAGCTTGCCGGGACAGGGGGCAGAATTTCATCGAGAGACCCAGTACTTC. Amino acid sequence: CASSLPGQGAEFHRETQYF. This chain uses TRBV7-3 with TRBJ2-5; 12 positions match TRBD1. This CDR3 comprises 19 residues. The V and J ends lost 3 bases and 4 bases, in that order; junction bases with no gene match: 15. Germline loops: CDR1 SGHTA, CDR2 FQGTGA.

The chain combines TRBV7-9 with TRBJ1-2, with 7 bases lining up with TRBD1. The V gene end was trimmed by 3 bases and the J gene end by 5 bases; junction bases not matched to a gene: 12. The germline CDR1 and CDR2 sequences are SEHNR and FQNEAQ (reference sequence). CDR3 length: 16 amino acids. CDR3 bases: TGTGCCAGCAGCTTGGAAATCACCGGGACAGAGTATGGCTACACCTTC. Protein: CASSLEITGTEYGYTF.

A few counts support this clone. The same CDR3 can be traced to other DNA sequences in this sample. The gene calls are TRBV7-3 and TRBJ2-3, with TRBD2 matching 13 bases. CDR1 and CDR2 (germline): SGHTA, FQGTGA. The CDR3 is 16 residues long. Germline trimming cut 3 bases from V and 1 base from J; bases unmatched to any gene: 1. CDR3 DNA sequence: TGTGCCAGCAGCTTCGGGACTAGCGGGGGCACAGATACGCAGTATTTT. It codes for CASSFGTSGGTDTQYF.

This clone has just one count. V and J are TRBV4-2 and TRBJ2-2, with TRBD2 matching over 12 bases. Germline V gene sequence: CDR1 LGHNA, CDR2 YNFKEQ. This CDR3 contains 18 residues. V trimming: 10 bases; J trimming: 3 bases; junction bases outside the gene matches: 15. CDR3 DNA: TGTGCCACGCGCGAGTCTAGCGGGGGGGCCCTGGACACCGGGGAGCTGTTTTTT. Protein: CATRESSGGALDTGELFF.

The rearrangement uses TRBV2 and TRBJ1-5, with TRBD1 matching 7 bases. Per germline, CDR1 SNHLY and CDR2 FYNNEI. This CDR3 comprises 13 residues. After removal of 4 bases from V and 6 bases from J, the junction contained 3 bases not matched to a gene. DNA for the CDR3: TGTGCCAGCAGTGCAGGGGGAACTCAGCCCCAGCATTTT. Its translation is CASSAGGTQPQHF.

J is TRBJ2-1 and V is TRBV9; 9 bases are shared with TRBD2. Germline assignment: CDR1 SGDLS and CDR2 YYNGEE. Trimming cost V 4 bases and J 6 bases; bases outside gene matches: 5. The CDR3 is 14 amino acids. The CDR3 sequence: CASSTGTSFNEQFF. The CDR3 coding sequence is TGTGCCAGCAGCACCGGGACTAGCTTCAATGAGCAGTTCTTC.

A few counts support this clone. The V call is TRBV6-4, the J call TRBJ2-2; TRBD2 aligns across 8 bases. The CDR3 loop spans 16 amino acids. Trimming removed 4 bases from V and 4 bases from J; junction bases left unmatched: 8. Germline loops: CDR1 MRHNA, CDR2 SNTAGT. DNA for the CDR3: TGTGCCAGCAGTGTAGCGAGCGGGGGCCTCACCGGGGAGCTGTTTTTT. Its translation: CASSVASGGLTGELFF.

The V gene is TRBV18, the J gene TRBJ1-3; 8 nucleotides match TRBD1. Trimming cost V 3 bases and J 4 bases; bases outside gene matches: 5. Germline V gives CDR1 KGHSH, CDR2 LQKENI. The CDR3 has 15 amino acids. CDR3 bases: TGTGCCAGCTCACCGGACAGGGTGGGAGGAAACACCATATATTTT. This sequence encodes CASSPDRVGGNTIYF.

V usage is TRBV7-9 and J usage is TRBJ1-1; D not certain. Per the germline V gene, CDR1 is SEHNR and CDR2 is FQNEAQ (reference sequence). V was shortened by 5 bases and J by 10 bases, with 14 bases between the two germline ends. This CDR3 is built from 12 residues. CDR3 residues: CASSPLSAGAFF. DNA of the CDR3: TGTGCCAGCAGCCCCCTATCGGCGGGAGCTTTCTTT.

This clone turned up a few times. V is TRBV5-1 and J is TRBJ1-5, with unresolved D. Trimming took off 1 base at V and 6 bases at J, with 20 bases between the two ends. Germline loops: CDR1 SGHRS, CDR2 YFSETQ. The CDR3 is 17 amino acids. The CDR3, as DNA: TGCGCCAGCAGCTTGTATCGGGGTTGGAGGGCGGGTCAGCCCCAGCATTTT. Its translation is CASSLYRGWRAGQPQHF. Variable domain in full (rest from reference TRBV5-1 and TRBJ1-5): KAGVTQTPRYLIKTRGQQVTLSCSPISGHRSVSWYQQTPGQGLQFLFEYFSETQRNKGNFPGRFSGRQFSNSRSEMNVSTLELGDSALYLCASSLYRGWRAGQPQHFGDGTRLSIL.

The V call is TRBV23-1, the J call TRBJ2-5, with 12 positions matching TRBD2. TRBV23-1 is flagged as an ORF with uncertain function. The CDR3 extends over 15 amino acids. V lost 6 bases, J lost 7 bases, and 9 bases stayed unmatched. CDR3 sequence: CASSLWTSGVGTQYF. CDR3 DNA: TGCGCCAGCAGCCTCTGGACTAGCGGGGTCGGGACCCAGTACTTC.